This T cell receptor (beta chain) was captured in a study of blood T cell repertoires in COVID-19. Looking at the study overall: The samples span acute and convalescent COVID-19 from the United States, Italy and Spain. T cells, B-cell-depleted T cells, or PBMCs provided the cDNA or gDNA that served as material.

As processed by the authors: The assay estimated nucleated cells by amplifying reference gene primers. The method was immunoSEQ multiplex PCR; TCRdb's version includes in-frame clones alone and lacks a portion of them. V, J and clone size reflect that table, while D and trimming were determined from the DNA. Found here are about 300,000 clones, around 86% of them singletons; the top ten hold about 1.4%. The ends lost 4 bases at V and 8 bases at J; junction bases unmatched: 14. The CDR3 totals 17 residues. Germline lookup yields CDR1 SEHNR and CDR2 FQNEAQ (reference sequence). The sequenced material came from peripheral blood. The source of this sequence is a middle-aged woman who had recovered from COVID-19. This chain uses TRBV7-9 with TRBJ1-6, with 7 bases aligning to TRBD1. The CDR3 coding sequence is TGTGCCAGCAGCTCCCCTATCTCAGACAGGGATGATTCACCCCTCCACTTT. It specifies CASSSPISDRDDSPLHF.